This T cell receptor gamma chain was sequenced in a study of intestinal T cells in coeliac disease. Regarding the study as a whole: Reported leave-one-out accuracy of TRD kmer clustering was about 92%.

The germline V gene has CDR1 VINAFY and CDR2 YDVSNSKD. This CDR3 region has 14 residues. TRG repertoires were amplified with LymphoTrack primers from 200 ng of biopsy DNA. TCRdb re-called clones from the multiplex PCR reads using CATT. This table holds about 400 gamma-chain clones, about half found once. Genomic DNA came from ten approximately 5-µm formalin-fixed paraffin-embedded scrolls per case. This clone was detected a few times. No antigen is known for it. Only one base separates this from a far larger clonotype, so it likely reflects a read error. The identical CDR3 is also encoded by other nucleotide sequences in the sample.

Material: a duodenal biopsy. The sequence was collected from a human donor with celiac disease. The gene calls are TRGV5 and TRGJP2. DNA for the CDR3: TGTGCCACCTGGCTTATTAGTAGTGATTGGATCAAGACGTTC. Translated: CATWLISSDWIKTF.